These T cell receptor beta chains were read from a single sample in a study of T cell responses to AZD1222 COVID-19 vaccine. Sequencing used immunoSEQ multiplex PCR; TCRdb keeps in-frame clones, though not all of them. In the table there are about 150,000 clones, 85% to 95% of which are singletons. The sample was peripheral blood, taken on day 0 of MenACWY control vaccination. The receptors were sampled from an adult in good health. The CDR3 runs from the conserved cysteine through the conserved F or W. A D gene is named only where the DNA matches it firmly. Size is omitted from some rows. Given values are once, few, many or a class for expanded clones.

size: NA; D: NA; V: TRBV6-1; J: TRBJ2-5; CDR3: CASSEVGETQYF; DNA: TGTGCCAGCAGTGAAGTTGGAGAGACCCAGTACTTC
size: NA; D: TRBD1; V: TRBV7-9; J: TRBJ1-1; CDR3: CASSLDRGEAFF; DNA: TGTGCCAGCAGCCTCGACAGGGGTGAAGCTTTCTTT
size: NA; D: NA; V: TRBV7-2; J: TRBJ2-3; CDR3: CASSLVLSTDTQYF; DNA: TGTGCCAGCAGCTTAGTATTAAGCACAGATACGCAGTATTTT
size: NA; D: NA; V: TRBV6-5; J: TRBJ1-1; CDR3: CASRARVSEAFF; DNA: TGTGCCAGCAGGGCCAGGGTTTCTGAAGCTTTCTTT
size: NA; D: TRBD2; V: TRBV7-9; J: TRBJ2-7; CDR3: CASNLAGREADEQYF; DNA: TGTGCCAGCAACTTAGCGGGCAGGGAGGCCGACGAGCAGTACTTC
size: NA; D: TRBD2; V: TRBV15; J: TRBJ2-5; CDR3: CATSRDLLAGETQYF; DNA: TGTGCCACCAGCAGAGATTTACTAGCGGGAGAGACCCAGTACTTC
size: NA; D: TRBD1; V: TRBV18; J: TRBJ1-6; CDR3: CASSPLQGIDSPLHF; DNA: TGTGCCAGCTCACCATTACAGGGGATAGATTCACCCCTCCACTTT
size: once; D: NA; V: TRBV7-2; J: TRBJ1-2; CDR3: CASSSPGESSGYTF; DNA: TGTGCCAGCAGCTCACCAGGGGAATCGTCCGGCTACACCTTC
size: NA; D: NA; V: TRBV5-6; J: TRBJ1-1; CDR3: CASSSAGGEAFF; DNA: TGTGCCAGCAGCTCGGCGGGGGGCGAAGCTTTCTTT
size: NA; D: NA; V: TRBV30; J: TRBJ1-1; CDR3: CAWSVGQVRGTEAFF; DNA: TGTGCCTGGAGTGTAGGGCAGGTGAGGGGTACTGAAGCTTTCTTT
size: NA; D: TRBD1; V: TRBV7-8; J: TRBJ1-2; CDR3: CASSLQQGANYGYTF; DNA: TGTGCCAGCAGCTTACAACAGGGGGCTAACTATGGCTACACCTTC
size: NA; D: NA; V: TRBV11-2; J: TRBJ1-5; CDR3: CASSAGDNQPQHF; DNA: TGTGCCAGCAGCGCAGGGGACAATCAGCCCCAGCATTTT
size: NA; D: NA; V: TRBV2; J: TRBJ1-1; CDR3: CASSFSNTEAFF; DNA: TGTGCCAGCAGTTTCTCGAACACTGAAGCTTTCTTT
size: NA; D: TRBD1; V: TRBV14; J: TRBJ1-5; CDR3: CASSKGQGGPQHF; DNA: TGTGCCAGCAGCAAGGGACAGGGAGGGCCCCAGCATTTT
size: few; D: NA; V: TRBV7-8; J: TRBJ2-2; CDR3: CASSPRQTVTGELFF; DNA: TGTGCCAGCAGCCCCCGACAGACCGTCACCGGGGAGCTGTTTTTT
size: NA; D: NA; V: TRBV29-1; J: TRBJ1-1; CDR3: CSVGVAEAFF; DNA: TGCAGCGTTGGGGTAGCCGAAGCTTTCTTT
size: NA; D: TRBD2; V: TRBV5-1; J: TRBJ2-7; CDR3: CASSPIKQMGRDDYEQYF; DNA: TGCGCCAGCAGCCCCATTAAGCAAATGGGGAGGGATGACTACGAGCAGTACTTC
size: NA; D: TRBD1; V: TRBV5-1; J: TRBJ1-4; CDR3: CASSPPGQGNEKLFF; DNA: TGCGCCAGCAGCCCGCCGGGACAGGGGAATGAAAAACTGTTTTTT
size: once; D: NA; V: TRBV9; J: TRBJ2-1; CDR3: CASSVADNAGNNEQFF; DNA: TGTGCCAGCAGCGTAGCAGACAACGCGGGGAACAATGAGCAGTTCTTC
size: NA; D: TRBD2; V: TRBV11-2; J: TRBJ2-7; CDR3: CASSPPGTRAYEQYF; DNA: TGTGCCAGCAGCCCACCAGGGACTAGAGCCTACGAGCAGTACTTC
size: NA; D: TRBD2; V: TRBV5-1; J: TRBJ2-7; CDR3: CASSTSSGRVYYEQYF; DNA: TGCGCCAGCAGCACCTCTAGCGGGAGGGTTTACTACGAGCAGTACTTC
size: few; D: TRBD2; V: TRBV9; J: TRBJ2-1; CDR3: CASSWLAGGRSEQFF; DNA: TGTGCCAGCAGCTGGCTAGCGGGAGGCAGAAGTGAGCAGTTCTTC
size: NA; D: NA; V: TRBV27; J: TRBJ1-6; CDR3: CASRSRDLGPPLHF; DNA: TGTGCCAGCAGGAGCAGGGATCTCGGGCCACCCCTCCACTTT
size: NA; D: NA; V: TRBV28; J: TRBJ2-1; CDR3: CASSPGVKDSYNEQFF; DNA: TGTGCCAGCAGTCCCGGGGTGAAGGACTCCTACAATGAGCAGTTCTTC
size: NA; D: NA; V: TRBV5-1; J: TRBJ2-3; CDR3: CASSLEGLVDTQYF; DNA: TGCGCCAGCAGCTTGGAAGGGCTGGTGGATACGCAGTATTTT
size: NA; D: TRBD2; V: TRBV5-1; J: TRBJ2-5; CDR3: CASSPGTSVRETQYF; DNA: TGCGCCAGCAGCCCCGGGACTAGCGTACGAGAGACCCAGTACTTC
size: NA; D: NA; V: TRBV6-5; J: TRBJ1-2; CDR3: CASGRTAGYTF; DNA: TGTGCCAGCGGCAGGACTGCCGGCTACACCTTC
size: NA; D: TRBD1; V: TRBV10-3; J: TRBJ1-1; CDR3: CAIERGLGTEAFF; DNA: TGTGCCATCGAAAGGGGGCTGGGCACTGAAGCTTTCTTT
size: once; D: TRBD1; V: TRBV6-1; J: TRBJ1-1; CDR3: CASSEPGGARTEAFF; DNA: TGTGCCAGCAGTGAGCCAGGGGGCGCACGGACTGAAGCTTTCTTT
size: NA; D: NA; V: TRBV5-4; J: TRBJ1-4; CDR3: CASSLAGGFEKLFF; DNA: TGTGCCAGCAGCTTGGCCGGTGGCTTTGAAAAACTGTTTTTT
size: NA; D: NA; V: TRBV6-5; J: TRBJ1-5; CDR3: CASRGTGFNQPQHF; DNA: TGTGCCAGCAGGGGAACAGGGTTCAATCAGCCCCAGCATTTT
size: NA; D: NA; V: TRBV5-4; J: TRBJ2-5; CDR3: CASSLALGDQETQYF; DNA: TGTGCCAGCAGCTTGGCCTTGGGGGACCAAGAGACCCAGTACTTC
size: NA; D: TRBD2; V: TRBV29-1; J: TRBJ2-3; CDR3: CSVGGLAGALSTDTQYF; DNA: TGCAGCGTTGGGGGACTAGCGGGAGCTCTTAGCACAGATACGCAGTATTTT
size: NA; D: TRBD2; V: TRBV23-1; J: TRBJ2-3; CDR3: CASSPGGIADTQYF; DNA: TGCGCCAGCAGCCCCGGGGGGATCGCAGATACGCAGTATTTT
size: few; D: NA; V: TRBV2; J: TRBJ1-1; CDR3: CASSLEAGANTEAFF; DNA: TGTGCCAGCAGCCTCGAAGCCGGGGCGAACACTGAAGCTTTCTTT
size: once; D: NA; V: TRBV30; J: TRBJ1-5; CDR3: CAWTRESNQPQHF; DNA: TGTGCCTGGACCAGGGAAAGCAATCAGCCCCAGCATTTT
size: once; D: TRBD2; V: TRBV11-3; J: TRBJ2-1; CDR3: CASSSMSPAGVHSYNEQFF; DNA: TGTGCCAGCAGCTCCATGAGCCCAGCGGGGGTACACTCCTACAATGAGCAGTTCTTC
size: NA; D: TRBD1; V: TRBV10-3; J: TRBJ1-4; CDR3: CAISKTGDSDEKLFF; DNA: TGTGCCATCAGTAAGACAGGGGACTCAGATGAAAAACTGTTTTTT
size: NA; D: NA; V: TRBV11-2; J: TRBJ1-4; CDR3: CASSRGATNEKLFF; DNA: TGTGCCAGCAGCCGAGGAGCAACTAATGAAAAACTGTTTTTT
size: NA; D: TRBD2; V: TRBV27; J: TRBJ2-3; CDR3: CASSLRREGTDTQYF; DNA: TGTGCCAGCAGTTTAAGGCGGGAGGGAACAGATACGCAGTATTTT
size: NA; D: TRBD1; V: TRBV2; J: TRBJ2-7; CDR3: CASRRDRTYEQYF; DNA: TGTGCCAGCAGGAGGGACAGAACCTACGAGCAGTACTTC
size: NA; D: TRBD1; V: TRBV5-1; J: TRBJ2-7; CDR3: CASSSGQQQYF; DNA: TGCGCCAGCAGCTCGGGACAGCAGCAGTACTTC
size: NA; D: NA; V: TRBV6-5; J: TRBJ2-2; CDR3: CASETPAPGELFF; DNA: TGTGCCAGTGAGACCCCGGCCCCCGGGGAGCTGTTTTTT
size: NA; D: NA; V: TRBV4-1; J: TRBJ1-1; CDR3: CASSQRIGTIPDAFF; DNA: TGCGCCAGCAGCCAAAGGATCGGGACAATCCCCGACGCTTTCTTT
size: NA; D: TRBD2; V: TRBV7-9; J: TRBJ2-1; CDR3: CASSPPGLAGAGEQFF; DNA: TGTGCCAGCAGCCCACCGGGACTAGCGGGAGCTGGTGAGCAGTTCTTC
size: NA; D: NA; V: TRBV7-3; J: TRBJ2-1; CDR3: CASSLGRDNEQFF; DNA: TGTGCCAGCAGCTTAGGCCGAGACAATGAGCAGTTCTTC
size: once; D: NA; V: TRBV18; J: TRBJ1-4; CDR3: CASSLQETNEKLFF; DNA: TGTGCCAGCTCACTCCAGGAAACTAATGAAAAACTGTTTTTT
size: NA; D: TRBD1; V: TRBV28; J: TRBJ1-4; CDR3: CASSLTGRREKLFF; DNA: TGTGCCAGCAGTCTGACAGGGAGAAGAGAAAAACTGTTTTTT
size: NA; D: TRBD1; V: TRBV24-1; J: TRBJ1-6; CDR3: CATSDRGQGVQNSPLHF; DNA: TGTGCCACCAGTGACCGCGGACAGGGAGTTCAAAATTCACCCCTCCACTTT
size: few; D: TRBD2; V: TRBV4-2; J: TRBJ2-5; CDR3: CASSHIAGGHQETQYF; DNA: TGTGCCAGCAGCCATATAGCGGGGGGCCACCAAGAGACCCAGTACTTC